The clone carrying this T cell receptor (beta chain) was seen once. Antigen unknown. These data come from a study of T cells in Graves' hyperthyroidism and ophthalmopathy. General study points: Also found in blood were most expanded thyroid clonotypes above 0.001. Ophthalmopathy was distinguished from stable hyperthyroidism by 13 V-J signatures.

TCR beta CDR3 region amplification was performed from RNA transcripts. An initial round of RT-PCR targeting the TCR CDR3 relied on the HTBI primer set. TCRdb reanalysed the multiplex PCR reads using MiXCR and keeps one entry per CDR3 protein. The data hold over 500,000 distinct CDR3 sequences, with approximately 48% observed a single time. The CDR3 is 15 residues long. V lost 3 bases and J lost 3, with 12 bases in between. Germline CDR1 and CDR2: SGHAT and FQDESV (reference sequence). Uncontrolled infection, other autoimmune disease, pregnancy or lactation barred patients from enrollment. Based on clinical symptoms, serum thyroxine and TRAb, thyroid ultrasound and orbital computed tomography, diagnoses were reached.

Sequenced input: peripheral blood or thyroid tissue (not recorded which). The sequence was obtained from an adult woman with Graves' disease, either hyperthyroidism or ophthalmopathy (not recorded which). The chain joins TRBV11-1 to TRBJ1-5, with D perhaps matching TRBD1 (5 bases). The CDR3 is CASSLDAGPNQPQHF. The CDR3 nucleotides are TGTGCCAGCAGCTTGGACGCAGGGCCCAATCAGCCCCAGCATTTT. The full variable domain, completed using reference TRBV11-1 and TRBJ1-5, is EAEVAQSPRYKITEKSQAVAFWCDPISGHATLYWYRQILGQGPELLVQFQDESVVDDSQLPKDRFSAERLKGVDSTLKIQPAELGDSAMYLCASSLDAGPNQPQHFGDGTRLSIL.